The rows below give T cell receptor beta chains drawn from one sample of a study of T cells after yellow fever vaccination. TCRdb passed the 5' RACE reads through MiXCR, listing each CDR3 protein once. The sample holds under 700,000 distinct CDR3 sequences, approximately 16% seen once. Source: PBMCs, taken 5 to 6 days after the first yellow fever vaccination. Receptors originate from a man between 18 and 29 years old who received the YFV17D yellow fever vaccine. The CDR3 runs from the conserved cysteine through the conserved F or W. Each record gives: V gene, J gene, D gene, clone size, CDR3 DNA, CDR3 protein. D genes are given only for firm matches. Only part of the rows carry a size: once, few, many, or a class if the clone is expanded.

>TRBV30|TRBJ1-6|NA|few
TGTGCCTGGAGTAGGAGATCCTATAATTCACCCCTCCACTTT
CAWSRRSYNSPLHF
>TRBV10-3|TRBJ1-2|TRBD1|few
TGTGCCATCAGTGGGGACAGCTATGGCTACACCTTC
CAISGDSYGYTF
>TRBV30|TRBJ2-1|NA|few
TGTGCCAGGGACCGGACCGCCTACAATGAGCAGTTCTTC
CARDRTAYNEQFF
>TRBV11-1|TRBJ2-2|TRBD2|NA
TGTGCCAGCAGCTCGTGGGAATTATTAGCGGGGGCCCCTTCCAACACCGGGGAGCTGTTTTTT
CASSSWELLAGAPSNTGELFF
>TRBV5-4|TRBJ2-5|NA|many
TGTGCCAGCAGCGGCCGGGACATCCAAGAGACCCAGTACTTC
CASSGRDIQETQYF
>TRBV5-1|TRBJ2-1|NA|NA
TGCGCCAGCAGCCATGTCACGGAGGTCGAGCAGTTCTTC
CASSHVTEVEQFF
>TRBV6-5|TRBJ1-2|NA|few
TGTGCCAGCAGTTACTTTGCTAACTATGGCTACACCTTC
CASSYFANYGYTF
>TRBV20-1|TRBJ2-5|TRBD1|few
TGCAGTGCTAGAGAAATTACAGGGGCCATAGAGACCCAGTACTTC
CSAREITGAIETQYF
>TRBV7-2|TRBJ1-1|NA|NA
TGTGCCAGCAGCTTTAACGGACTAAAAGCTTTCTTT
CASSFNGLKAFF
>TRBV3-1|TRBJ2-3|TRBD2|few
TGTGCCAGCAGCCAAGGCCCTAGCGGACTAGCGGGGATCACAGATACGCAGTATTTT
CASSQGPSGLAGITDTQYF
>TRBV9|TRBJ1-1|NA|few
TGTGCCAGCAGCGTAGCCCCGACAGGTCCTCTGAACACTGAAGCTTTCTTT
CASSVAPTGPLNTEAFF
>TRBV29-1|TRBJ2-6|NA|few
TGCAGCGTTGAAGAAACGGGGGCCGTCTCTGGGGCCAACGTCCTGACTTTC
CSVEETGAVSGANVLTF
>TRBV3-1|TRBJ2-3|TRBD2|few
TGTGCCAGCAGCCAAGATTTGGGACTAGGAGGCACAGATACGCAGTATTTT
CASSQDLGLGGTDTQYF
>TRBV6-4|TRBJ2-5|TRBD2|few
TGTGCCAGCATCGTGGCTAGCGGGGCGCAAGAGACCCAGTACTTC
CASIVASGAQETQYF
>TRBV7-6|TRBJ1-4|NA|NA
TGTGCCAGCAGACGGGGTCCAACTAATGAAAAACTGTTTTTT
CASRRGPTNEKLFF
>TRBV12-3/TRBV12-4|TRBJ2-5|NA|few
TGTGCCAGCAGTACGGGGGGCCCGGGGACCCAGTACTTC
CASSTGGPGTQYF
>TRBV18|TRBJ1-2|NA|NA
TGTGCCAGCTCACGCCCGACGGACATTAACTATGGCTACACCTTC
CASSRPTDINYGYTF
>TRBV7-2|TRBJ2-7|TRBD1|NA
TGTGCCAGCAGCTTAGCACCGGGACAGGGAATGTACGAGCAGTACTTC
CASSLAPGQGMYEQYF
>TRBV7-7|TRBJ2-5|NA|NA
TGTGCCAGCAGCCCCCGGGCTTGGCATGGGACCCAGTACTTC
CASSPRAWHGTQYF
>TRBV4-1|TRBJ1-1|NA|NA
TGCGCCAGCAGTCAAAAGGCTCAGAACACTGAAGCTTTCTTT
CASSQKAQNTEAFF
>TRBV5-5|TRBJ2-7|NA|NA
TGTGCCAGCACCGAGTTAGAGGGGGCCTACGAGCAGTACTTC
CASTELEGAYEQYF
>TRBV7-8|TRBJ2-3|NA|NA
TGTGCCAGCAGCTTAGCTTTGGGGGGGCACCGCACAGATACGCAGTATTTT
CASSLALGGHRTDTQYF
>TRBV27|TRBJ1-2|NA|few
TGTGCCAGCAGGGAAGGGCCCTATGGCTACACCTTC
CASREGPYGYTF
>TRBV5-6|TRBJ2-5|NA|few
TGTGCCAGCAGCTTCGTCGGGGGTGCGGAAGAGACCCAGTACTTC
CASSFVGGAEETQYF
>TRBV6-5|TRBJ2-1|TRBD1|once
TGTGCCAGCAGTTACTCCCCTCAGGGGGTTCTTTTTGAGCAGTTCTTC
CASSYSPQGVLFEQFF
>TRBV6-1|TRBJ2-1|NA|few
TGTGCCACCTGGGGCGGGGTAAGCTCCTACAATGAGCAGTTCTTC
CATWGGVSSYNEQFF
>TRBV12-3/TRBV12-4|TRBJ2-7|TRBD1|NA
TGTGCCAGCAGCTCGACAGGGGGCGGACCCTACGAGCAGTACTTC
CASSSTGGGPYEQYF
>TRBV4-2|TRBJ2-5|NA|NA
TGTGCCAGCAGCCAAGTTGCTGGCCAAGAGACCCAGTACTTC
CASSQVAGQETQYF